The 8 T cell receptor beta chains in this list originate from one sample, sequenced in a study of T cell responses to AZD1222 COVID-19 vaccine. Here immunoSEQ multiplex PCR was the method, and the copy in TCRdb shows in-frame clones only, minus some. The data hold tens of thousands of clones, with roughly 91% observed a single time. The specimen was peripheral blood, collected 28 days after the second AZD1222 dose. Source of these receptors: an adult who received the AZD1222 COVID-19 vaccine.

The V call is TRBV9, the J call TRBJ2-7; TRBD1 matches at 8 bases. Germline lookup yields CDR1 SGDLS and CDR2 YYNGEE. V was clipped by 0 bases and J by 5 bases; unmatched bases: 10. CDR3 length equals 16 residues. In DNA form, the CDR3 reads TGTGCCAGCAGCGTAGAAGCAGGGGGCGCATCCGACGAGCAGTACTTC. Translation gives CASSVEAGGASDEQYF.

The V and J genes are TRBV2 and TRBJ2-7; D uncertain. This CDR3 has 15 residues. Trimming took off 3 bases at V and 1 base at J, with 13 bases between the two ends. The V gene's germline CDR1 is SNHLY and CDR2 FYNNEI. The CDR3 coding sequence is TGTGCCAGCAGTGATGGGGTAAGAGGTTCCTACGAGCAGTACTTC. As protein: CASSDGVRGSYEQYF.

This clone was counted a few times. The rearrangement uses TRBV28 and TRBJ2-5, with a weak D call TRBD1 (5 bases). Per germline, CDR1 MDHEN and CDR2 SYDVKM. The length of the CDR3 is 14 residues. Trimming shortened V by 3 bases and J by 1 base, and 9 bases separated the two germline ends. CDR3 DNA: TGTGCCAGCAGTTTCAGAAGGGGCCAAGAGACCCAGTACTTC. Translated: CASSFRRGQETQYF.

The V gene is TRBV21-1, the J gene TRBJ2-2; TRBD1 is taken as the D call from the table, unchecked against the DNA. TRBV21-1 is designated a pseudogene. The CDR3 has 18 amino acids. The CDR3 here is CASSKCARAIANTGELFF. The DNA for the CDR3 is TGTGCCAGCAGCAAATGCGCCAGGGCGATCGCGAACACCGGGGAGCTGTTTTTT.

The CDR3 DNA is TGTGCCACCAGCAGAGATCTTCAGTTACGCTCCTACGAGCAGTACTTC. Translated, it gives CATSRDLQLRSYEQYF. The genes are TRBV15 and TRBJ2-7, with no clear D. The ends were cut back, 0 bases at V and 0 bases at J, with 12 bases in the middle. This CDR3 has 16 residues. Germline CDR1 is LNHNV and CDR2 is YYDKDF (reference sequence).

This chain links TRBV7-2 with TRBJ1-5; a weak D match, TRBD1 (5 bases). This CDR3 region has 14 residues. Germline lookup yields CDR1 SGHTA and CDR2 FQGNSA. Trimming shortened V by 5 bases and J by 7 bases, and 15 bases separated the two germline ends. In DNA, the CDR3 is TGTGCCAGCAGCCTCGGGGGTTGGGAACAGCCCCAGCATTTT. As protein: CASSLGGWEQPQHF.

The chain employs TRBV5-1 and TRBJ2-7; D perhaps matches TRBD2 (6 bases). This CDR3 comprises 14 residues. In germline, CDR1 is SGHRS, CDR2 YFSETQ. Trimming left V 8 bases short and J 2 bases short, with 17 bases between. The CDR3 sequence: CASKQGDFAYEQYF. The DNA for the CDR3 is TGCGCCAGTAAACAAGGGGACTTCGCCTACGAGCAGTACTTC. The full variable domain, completed using reference TRBV5-1 and TRBJ2-7, is KAGVTQTPRYLIKTRGQQVTLSCSPISGHRSVSWYQQTPGQGLQFLFEYFSETQRNKGNFPGRFSGRQFSNSRSEMNVSTLELGDSALYLCASKQGDFAYEQYFGPGTRLTVT.

The V gene is TRBV4-3, the J gene TRBJ2-1; 11 bases line up with TRBD2. After removal of 3 bases from V and 5 bases from J, the junction contained 18 bases not matched to a gene. Germline loops: CDR1 LGHNA, CDR2 YSLEER. The CDR3 loop spans 20 amino acids. CDR3 sequence reads: CASSHFRLAGGPQGHNEQFF. The DNA of the CDR3 is TGCGCCAGCAGCCACTTTAGGCTAGCGGGGGGCCCCCAGGGCCACAATGAGCAGTTCTTC.